This TCR beta chain was obtained from a study of CXCR3-negative and CXCR3-positive naive CD8 T cells. As to this clonotype: Its antigen is currently unknown.

The libraries of TRB cDNA were constructed through 5' RACE using UMI labels. TCRdb re-called the 5' RACE reads and gives one entry per CDR3 protein, without DNA. The data show just under 9,000 distinct CDR3 sequences, and the top ten clones hold roughly 2%. Sorting yielded triplicates of fewer than 350,000 cells for each CD8+ T cell subset. Naive CD8+ T lymphocytes were specified as CD45RO-CCR7+CD27+CD95-. Germline CDR1 reads SQVTM; CDR2 reads ANQGSEA. CDR3 length equals 15 residues. Study-wide results and limits: After cryopreservation, expression of CXCR3 was partially reduced, and most assays were run with fresh PBMCs. In both naive subsets diversity was comparably high, whereas memory CD8+ cells showed much lower diversity.

V is TRBV29-1 and J is TRBJ2-7; TCRdb's D call, TRBD1, is unchecked because there is no DNA. Sequencing used naive CXCR3- CD8+ T cells from blood. Stated subset: CD45RO-CCR7+CD27+CD95- naive CD8+ T cells lacking CXCR3 (TNR3-). This TCR was recovered from a human donor in good health. Some clones in this sample may be carry-over from other donors' samples. CDR3: CSVEGPGQGTYEQYF.